Listed below are T cell receptor beta chains from one sample, sequenced in a study of T cells in Graves' hyperthyroidism and ophthalmopathy. Each CDR3 protein gets one entry after TCRdb re-called the multiplex PCR reads with MiXCR. Of 530,000 or so distinct CDR3 sequences in the sample, around 24% are singletons; the top ten hold roughly 12%. Sample: blood. These receptor sequences come from a woman aged 25 to 39 with Graves' ophthalmopathy. The CDR3 runs from the conserved cysteine through the conserved F or W. Each record gives: V gene, J gene, clone size, D gene, CDR3 protein, CDR3 DNA. D genes are given only for firm matches. Not all rows give a size; the values are once, few, many and, for expanded clones, a class.

v_call: TRBV30; j_call: TRBJ1-5; clone_size: many; d_call: TRBD1; cdr3_aa: CAWSVPGQPLGPQHF; cdr3_nt: TGTGCCTGGAGTGTACCGGGACAGCCTTTGGGGCCCCAGCATTTT
v_call: TRBV7-8; j_call: TRBJ2-7; clone_size: .; d_call: .; cdr3_aa: CASSLAHGTWGYEQYF; cdr3_nt: TGTGCCAGCAGCTTAGCCCACGGGACTTGGGGCTACGAGCAGTACTTC
v_call: TRBV5-4; j_call: TRBJ1-1; clone_size: .; d_call: .; cdr3_aa: CASSFYICSVPTGDTEAFF; cdr3_nt: .
v_call: TRBV20-1; j_call: TRBJ1-5; clone_size: .; d_call: .; cdr3_aa: CSASGHLRSGNQPQHF; cdr3_nt: TGCAGTGCCTCGGGGCACCTTCGCTCCGGCAATCAGCCCCAGCATTTT
v_call: TRBV29-1; j_call: TRBJ1-2; clone_size: many; d_call: .; cdr3_aa: CSVEQGRGYTF; cdr3_nt: TGCAGCGTTGAACAGGGGAGAGGCTACACCTTC
v_call: TRBV5-1; j_call: TRBJ2-5; clone_size: .; d_call: TRBD2; cdr3_aa: CASSLESSGQETQYF; cdr3_nt: TGCGCCAGCAGCTTGGAGAGTAGCGGGCAAGAGACCCAGTACTTC
v_call: TRBV12-3/TRBV12-4; j_call: TRBJ1-1; clone_size: .; d_call: TRBD1; cdr3_aa: CASSWTGAPNTEAFF; cdr3_nt: TGTGCCAGCAGTTGGACAGGGGCTCCGAACACTGAAGCTTTCTTT
v_call: TRBV7-9; j_call: TRBJ1-1; clone_size: many; d_call: .; cdr3_aa: CASRFAWGGRTEAFF; cdr3_nt: TGTGCCAGCAGGTTTGCCTGGGGGGGCCGGACTGAAGCTTTCTTT
v_call: TRBV4-1; j_call: TRBJ2-7; clone_size: many; d_call: .; cdr3_aa: CASSQENEQYF; cdr3_nt: TGCGCCAGCAGCCAAGAGAACGAGCAGTACTTC
v_call: TRBV4-3; j_call: TRBJ2-7; clone_size: many; d_call: .; cdr3_aa: CASSQETDSFYEQYF; cdr3_nt: TGCGCCAGCAGCCAAGAGACAGACTCGTTCTACGAGCAGTACTTC
v_call: TRBV11-2; j_call: TRBJ2-2; clone_size: once; d_call: .; cdr3_aa: CASSLVTYTGELFF; cdr3_nt: TGTGCCAGCAGCTTAGTTACCTACACCGGGGAGCTGTTTTTT
v_call: TRBV2; j_call: TRBJ2-7; clone_size: many; d_call: TRBD1; cdr3_aa: CASNRGIYEQYF; cdr3_nt: TGTGCCAGCAACAGGGGTATCTACGAGCAGTACTTC
v_call: TRBV11-2; j_call: TRBJ1-1; clone_size: .; d_call: .; cdr3_aa: CASSLDLLGARTEAFF; cdr3_nt: TGTGCCAGCAGCTTAGATCTTCTGGGGGCACGTACTGAAGCTTTCTTT
v_call: TRBV4-1; j_call: TRBJ1-2; clone_size: many; d_call: TRBD1; cdr3_aa: CASSQDGQGKPGYTF; cdr3_nt: TGCGCCAGCAGCCAAGACGGACAGGGAAAGCCCGGCTACACCTTC
v_call: TRBV6-5; j_call: TRBJ1-3; clone_size: many; d_call: TRBD1; cdr3_aa: CASSYSGQGNTIYF; cdr3_nt: TGTGCCAGCAGTTACTCGGGACAGGGAAACACCATATATTTT
v_call: TRBV7-9; j_call: TRBJ1-1; clone_size: many; d_call: .; cdr3_aa: CASSQGERNTEAFF; cdr3_nt: TGTGCCAGCAGCCAAGGGGAGAGGAACACTGAAGCTTTCTTT
v_call: TRBV7-3; j_call: TRBJ2-6; clone_size: .; d_call: TRBD1; cdr3_aa: CASSRYRGGANVLTF; cdr3_nt: TGTGCCAGCAGCAGATACAGGGGTGGGGCCAACGTCCTGACTTTC
v_call: TRBV9; j_call: TRBJ1-1; clone_size: many; d_call: .; cdr3_aa: CASSPLEGRRMNTEAFF; cdr3_nt: TGTGCCAGTAGCCCCCTGGAGGGGCGCAGGATGAACACTGAAGCTTTCTTT
v_call: TRBV6-1; j_call: TRBJ1-1; clone_size: .; d_call: .; cdr3_aa: CASRRVRAQAFF; cdr3_nt: TGTGCCAGCAGGAGGGTCCGGGCACAAGCTTTCTTT
v_call: TRBV29-1; j_call: TRBJ2-2; clone_size: few; d_call: TRBD2; cdr3_aa: CSVVRQRPGGRAGGGELFF; cdr3_nt: TGCAGCGTTGTCCGACAACGCCCGGGCGGGAGGGCCGGAGGCGGGGAGCTGTTTTTT
v_call: TRBV6-2/TRBV6-3; j_call: TRBJ2-5; clone_size: many; d_call: .; cdr3_aa: CASRSTEFKETQYF; cdr3_nt: TGTGCCAGCAGATCGACCGAGTTTAAAGAGACCCAGTACTTC
v_call: TRBV7-2; j_call: TRBJ1-5; clone_size: .; d_call: .; cdr3_aa: CASSLGEGEPWPQHF; cdr3_nt: TGTGCCAGCAGCTTAGGGGAGGGGGAACCGTGGCCCCAGCATTTT
v_call: TRBV28; j_call: TRBJ2-5; clone_size: many; d_call: TRBD2; cdr3_aa: CASSPLLAGDQETQYF; cdr3_nt: TGTGCCAGCAGTCCTCTATTAGCGGGGGACCAAGAGACCCAGTACTTC
v_call: TRBV9; j_call: TRBJ2-7; clone_size: many; d_call: .; cdr3_aa: CASSVATGPYEQYF; cdr3_nt: TGTGCCAGCAGCGTAGCTACCGGACCATACGAGCAGTACTTC
v_call: TRBV19; j_call: TRBJ2-7; clone_size: .; d_call: TRBD1; cdr3_aa: CASSIVLTGLNSYEQYF; cdr3_nt: TGTGCCAGTAGTATAGTCCTGACAGGGCTGAACTCCTACGAGCAGTACTTC
v_call: TRBV3-1; j_call: TRBJ2-7; clone_size: .; d_call: TRBD2; cdr3_aa: CASSQSWGGLAGDYEQYF; cdr3_nt: TGTGCCAGCAGCCAATCCTGGGGGGGACTAGCGGGTGACTACGAGCAGTACTTC
v_call: TRBV13; j_call: TRBJ2-2; clone_size: many; d_call: .; cdr3_aa: CASSFGGGQTGELFF; cdr3_nt: TGTGCCAGCAGCTTTGGGGGCGGACAGACCGGGGAGCTGTTTTTT
v_call: TRBV7-2; j_call: TRBJ1-2; clone_size: .; d_call: .; cdr3_aa: CASSLVFVGYHGYTF; cdr3_nt: TGTGCCAGCAGCTTAGTGTTTGTCGGGTACCATGGCTACACCTTC
v_call: TRBV6-1; j_call: TRBJ2-5; clone_size: .; d_call: TRBD2; cdr3_aa: CASSTSGGLRSETQYF; cdr3_nt: TGTGCCAGCAGCACTAGCGGGGGTTTAAGGTCGGAGACCCAGTACTTC
v_call: TRBV28; j_call: TRBJ1-2; clone_size: many; d_call: .; cdr3_aa: CASSLYGSDYGYTF; cdr3_nt: TGTGCCAGCAGTTTATATGGGAGCGACTATGGCTACACCTTC
v_call: TRBV9; j_call: TRBJ2-7; clone_size: few; d_call: .; cdr3_aa: CASSVETKGVEQYF; cdr3_nt: TGTGCCAGCAGCGTAGAGACTAAGGGGGTCGAGCAGTACTTC
v_call: TRBV6-1; j_call: TRBJ1-1; clone_size: .; d_call: .; cdr3_aa: CASSERQGEAFF; cdr3_nt: TGTGCCAGCAGCGAACGGCAGGGAGAAGCTTTCTTT
v_call: TRBV11-1; j_call: TRBJ2-2; clone_size: many; d_call: .; cdr3_aa: CASSDDTNTGELFF; cdr3_nt: TGTGCCAGCAGTGACGATACGAACACCGGGGAGCTGTTTTTT
v_call: TRBV6-5; j_call: TRBJ1-1; clone_size: many; d_call: .; cdr3_aa: CASSYADGPQGAFF; cdr3_nt: TGTGCCAGCAGTTACGCGGATGGACCCCAGGGAGCTTTCTTT
v_call: TRBV7-2; j_call: TRBJ1-2; clone_size: many; d_call: .; cdr3_aa: CASSPLGLFTF; cdr3_nt: TGTGCCAGCAGCCCCCTCGGATTGTTCACCTTC
v_call: TRBV12-3/TRBV12-4; j_call: TRBJ1-5; clone_size: .; d_call: .; cdr3_aa: CASSESVNQPQHF; cdr3_nt: TGTGCCAGCAGTGAATCGGTTAATCAGCCCCAACATTTT
v_call: TRBV18; j_call: TRBJ1-2; clone_size: .; d_call: .; cdr3_aa: CASSPSVQGSYGYTF; cdr3_nt: TGTGCCAGCTCACCATCGGTCCAGGGAAGCTATGGCTACACCTTC
v_call: TRBV30; j_call: TRBJ1-1; clone_size: .; d_call: .; cdr3_aa: CAWSPRRNRQNTEAFF; cdr3_nt: TGTGCCTGGAGTCCACGGAGAAACAGGCAGAACACTGAAGCTTTCTTT
v_call: TRBV7-3; j_call: TRBJ1-1; clone_size: many; d_call: TRBD1; cdr3_aa: CASSPQGAVTEAFF; cdr3_nt: TGTGCCAGCAGCCCACAGGGGGCGGTCACTGAAGCTTTCTTT
v_call: TRBV7-2; j_call: TRBJ2-7; clone_size: many; d_call: TRBD2; cdr3_aa: CASSLARLAGGRTSYEQYF; cdr3_nt: TGTGCCAGCAGCTTAGCGAGACTAGCGGGGGGCCGAACTTCCTACGAGCAGTACTTC
v_call: TRBV14; j_call: TRBJ2-7; clone_size: many; d_call: .; cdr3_aa: CASSQMTSYEQYF; cdr3_nt: TGTGCCAGCAGCCAGATGACCTCCTACGAGCAGTACTTC
v_call: TRBV11-2; j_call: TRBJ2-7; clone_size: .; d_call: TRBD1; cdr3_aa: CASSPIWRTGANEQYF; cdr3_nt: TGTGCCAGCAGCCCTATTTGGAGGACAGGGGCGAACGAGCAGTACTTC
v_call: TRBV7-2; j_call: TRBJ2-6; clone_size: many; d_call: TRBD1; cdr3_aa: CASSLLPGGLPPSGANVLTF; cdr3_nt: TGTGCCAGCAGCTTACTTCCAGGGGGCCTCCCGCCCTCTGGGGCCAACGTCCTGACTTTC
v_call: TRBV7-8; j_call: TRBJ1-5; clone_size: many; d_call: .; cdr3_aa: CASSLSRQVSNQPQHF; cdr3_nt: TGTGCCAGCAGCTTAAGCCGGCAAGTTAGCAATCAGCCCCAGCATTTT
v_call: TRBV29-1; j_call: TRBJ2-7; clone_size: many; d_call: .; cdr3_aa: CSVEEGRESYEQYF; cdr3_nt: TGCAGCGTTGAAGAAGGGCGGGAATCCTACGAGCAGTACTTC
v_call: TRBV7-3; j_call: TRBJ1-2; clone_size: many; d_call: .; cdr3_aa: CASSSEIRSLSPYGYTF; cdr3_nt: TGTGCCAGCAGCTCTGAGATTAGGAGTCTTAGCCCATATGGCTACACCTTC
v_call: TRBV5-1; j_call: TRBJ1-1; clone_size: many; d_call: .; cdr3_aa: CASSQAETEAFF; cdr3_nt: TGCGCCAGCAGTCAGGCCGAAACTGAAGCTTTCTTT
v_call: TRBV12-3/TRBV12-4; j_call: TRBJ2-2; clone_size: .; d_call: .; cdr3_aa: CASNIQEVGAGEPFF; cdr3_nt: TGTGCCAGCAATATTCAGGAGGTTGGGGCCGGGGAGCCGTTTTTT
v_call: TRBV6-2/TRBV6-3; j_call: TRBJ1-1; clone_size: many; d_call: TRBD1; cdr3_aa: CASSSAGGFTEAFF; cdr3_nt: TGTGCCAGCAGTTCGGCAGGGGGCTTCACTGAAGCTTTCTTT
v_call: TRBV7-9; j_call: TRBJ1-1; clone_size: few; d_call: .; cdr3_aa: CASSLPRPEAFF; cdr3_nt: TGTGCCAGCAGCTTACCCCGGCCCGAAGCTTTCTTT
v_call: TRBV11-1; j_call: TRBJ1-1; clone_size: many; d_call: .; cdr3_aa: CASSLAPAGFSLNTEAFF; cdr3_nt: TGTGCCAGCAGCTTAGCGCCGGCAGGGTTTAGTCTCAACACTGAAGCTTTCTTT